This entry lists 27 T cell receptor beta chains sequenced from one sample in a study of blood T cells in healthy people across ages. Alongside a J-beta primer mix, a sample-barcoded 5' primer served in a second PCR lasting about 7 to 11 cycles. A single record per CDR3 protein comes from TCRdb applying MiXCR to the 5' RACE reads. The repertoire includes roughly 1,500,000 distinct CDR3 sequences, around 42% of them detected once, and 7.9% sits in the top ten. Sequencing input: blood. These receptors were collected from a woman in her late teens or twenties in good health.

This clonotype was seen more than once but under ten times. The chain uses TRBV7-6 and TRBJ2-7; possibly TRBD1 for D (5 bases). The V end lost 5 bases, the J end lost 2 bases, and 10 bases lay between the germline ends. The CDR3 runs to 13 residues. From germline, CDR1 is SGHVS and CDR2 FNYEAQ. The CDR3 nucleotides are TGTGCCAGCAGCCAACAGGATACCTACGAGCAGTACTTC. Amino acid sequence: CASSQQDTYEQYF.

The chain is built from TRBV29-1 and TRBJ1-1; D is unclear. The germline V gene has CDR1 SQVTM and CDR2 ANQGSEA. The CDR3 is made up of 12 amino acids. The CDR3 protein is CIVDPLNTEAFF. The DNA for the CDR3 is TGCATCGTGGACCCCCTCAACACTGAAGCTTTCTTT. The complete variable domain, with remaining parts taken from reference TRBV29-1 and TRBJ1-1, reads SAVISQKPSRDICQRGTSLTIQCQVDSQVTMMFWYRQQPGQSLTLIATANQGSEATYESGFVIDKFPISRPNLTFSTLTVSNMSPEDSSIYLCIVDPLNTEAFFGQGTRLTVV.

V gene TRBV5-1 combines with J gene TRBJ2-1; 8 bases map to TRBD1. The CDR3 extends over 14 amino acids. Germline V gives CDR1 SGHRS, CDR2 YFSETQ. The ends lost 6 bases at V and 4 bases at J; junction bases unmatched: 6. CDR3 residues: CASILRTGYNEQFF. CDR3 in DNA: TGCGCCAGCATCCTGCGGACAGGGTACAATGAGCAGTTCTTC.

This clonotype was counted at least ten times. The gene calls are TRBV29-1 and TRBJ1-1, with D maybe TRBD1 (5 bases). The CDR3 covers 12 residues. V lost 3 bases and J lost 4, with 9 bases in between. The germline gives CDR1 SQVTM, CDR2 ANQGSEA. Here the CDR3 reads CSVDSGGTEAFF. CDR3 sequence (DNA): TGCAGCGTTGACTCGGGGGGCACTGAAGCTTTCTTT.

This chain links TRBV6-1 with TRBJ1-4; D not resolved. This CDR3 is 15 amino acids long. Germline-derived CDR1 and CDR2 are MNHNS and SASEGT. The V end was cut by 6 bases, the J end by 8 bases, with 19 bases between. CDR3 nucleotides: TGTGCCAGCAGCGACCCTGTGAACCAGAGGGAAAAACTGTTTTTT. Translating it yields CASSDPVNQREKLFF.

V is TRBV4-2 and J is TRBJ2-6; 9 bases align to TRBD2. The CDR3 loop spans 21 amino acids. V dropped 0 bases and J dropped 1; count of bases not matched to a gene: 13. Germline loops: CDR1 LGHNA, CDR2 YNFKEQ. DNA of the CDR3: TGTGCCAGCAGCCAAGATTGGTTGGCGGGGGGGCCTTCGTCTGGGGCCAACGTCCTGACTTTC. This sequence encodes CASSQDWLAGGPSSGANVLTF.

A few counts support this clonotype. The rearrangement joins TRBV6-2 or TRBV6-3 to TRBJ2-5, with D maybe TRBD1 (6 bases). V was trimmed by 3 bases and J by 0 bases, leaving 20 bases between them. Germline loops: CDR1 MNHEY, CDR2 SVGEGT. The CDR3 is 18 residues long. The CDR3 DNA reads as TGTGCCAGCAGTTATAGGCCTAACAGGGCGAGGTACCAAGAGACCCAGTACTTC. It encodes CASSYRPNRARYQETQYF.

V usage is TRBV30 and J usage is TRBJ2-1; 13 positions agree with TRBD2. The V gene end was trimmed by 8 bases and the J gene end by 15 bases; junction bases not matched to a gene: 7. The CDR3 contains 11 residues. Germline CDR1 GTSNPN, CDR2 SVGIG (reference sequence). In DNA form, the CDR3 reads TGTGCCCGAAGGACTAGCGGGAGCCTGTTCTTC. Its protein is CARRTSGSLFF.

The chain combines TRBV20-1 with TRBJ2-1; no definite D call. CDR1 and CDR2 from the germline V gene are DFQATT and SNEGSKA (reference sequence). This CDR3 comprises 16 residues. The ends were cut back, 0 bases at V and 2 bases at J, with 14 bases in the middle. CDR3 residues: CSARDPKWGAYNEQFF. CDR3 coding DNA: TGCAGTGCTAGAGATCCGAAGTGGGGTGCCTACAATGAGCAGTTCTTC.

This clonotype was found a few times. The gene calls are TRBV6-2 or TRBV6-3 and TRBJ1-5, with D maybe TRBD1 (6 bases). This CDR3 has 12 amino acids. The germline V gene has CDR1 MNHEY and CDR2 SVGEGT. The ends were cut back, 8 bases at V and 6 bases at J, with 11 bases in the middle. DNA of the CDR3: TGTGCCAGCCGCAGGGGTTCTCAGCCCCAGCATTTT. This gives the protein CASRRGSQPQHF.

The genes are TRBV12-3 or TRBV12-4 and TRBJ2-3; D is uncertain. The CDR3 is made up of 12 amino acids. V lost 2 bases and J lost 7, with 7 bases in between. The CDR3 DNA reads TGTGCCAGCAGTTTATTCGAGAATACGCAGTATTTT. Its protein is CASSLFENTQYF.

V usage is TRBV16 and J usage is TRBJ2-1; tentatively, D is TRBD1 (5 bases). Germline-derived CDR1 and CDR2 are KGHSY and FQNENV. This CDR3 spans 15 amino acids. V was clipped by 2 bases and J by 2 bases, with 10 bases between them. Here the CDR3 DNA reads TGTGCCAGCAGCCAAAAAGAAGGGGCCTACAATGAGCAGTTCTTC. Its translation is CASSQKEGAYNEQFF.

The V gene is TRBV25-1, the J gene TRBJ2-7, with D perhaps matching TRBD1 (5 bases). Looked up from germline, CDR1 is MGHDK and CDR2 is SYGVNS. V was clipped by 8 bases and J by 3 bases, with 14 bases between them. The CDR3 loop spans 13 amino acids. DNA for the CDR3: TGTGCCAGCGCTCCCGCGACAGACTACGAGCAGTACTTC. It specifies CASAPATDYEQYF.

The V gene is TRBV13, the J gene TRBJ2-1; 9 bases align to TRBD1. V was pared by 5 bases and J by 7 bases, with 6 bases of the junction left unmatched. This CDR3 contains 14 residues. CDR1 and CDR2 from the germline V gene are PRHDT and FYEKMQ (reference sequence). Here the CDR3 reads CASSRRDRANEQFF. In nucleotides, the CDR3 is TGTGCCAGCAGCCGCCGGGACAGGGCGAATGAGCAGTTCTTC.

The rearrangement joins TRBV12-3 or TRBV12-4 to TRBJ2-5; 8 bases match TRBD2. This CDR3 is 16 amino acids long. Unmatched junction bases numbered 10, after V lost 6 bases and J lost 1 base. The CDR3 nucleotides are TGTGCCAGCAGCCCGCAACTAGCGGCTGTCCAAGAGACCCAGTACTTC. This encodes CASSPQLAAVQETQYF.

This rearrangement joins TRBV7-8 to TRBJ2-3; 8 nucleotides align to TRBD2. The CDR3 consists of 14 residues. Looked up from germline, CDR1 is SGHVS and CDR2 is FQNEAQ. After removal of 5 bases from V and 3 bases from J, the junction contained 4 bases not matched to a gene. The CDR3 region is CASSNSGITDTQYF. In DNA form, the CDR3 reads TGTGCCAGCAGCAATAGCGGGATAACAGATACGCAGTATTTT.

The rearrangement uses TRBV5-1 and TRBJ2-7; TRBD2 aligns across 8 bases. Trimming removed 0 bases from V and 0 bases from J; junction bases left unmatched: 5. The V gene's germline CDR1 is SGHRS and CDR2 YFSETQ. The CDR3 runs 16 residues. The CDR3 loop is CASSLVSGARSYEQYF. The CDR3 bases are TGCGCCAGCAGCTTGGTTAGCGGGGCGCGCTCCTACGAGCAGTACTTC.

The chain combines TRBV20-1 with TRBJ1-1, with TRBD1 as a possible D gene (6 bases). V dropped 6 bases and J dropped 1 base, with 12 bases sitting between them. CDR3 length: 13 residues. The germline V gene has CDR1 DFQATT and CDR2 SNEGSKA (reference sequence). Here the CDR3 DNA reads TGCAGTGCCTCCCCGGGGGCGAACACTGAAGCTTTCTTT. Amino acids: CSASPGANTEAFF.

In DNA form, the CDR3 reads TGTGCCAGCACCCGGGGACAGGGAAACTATGGCTACACCTTC. It encodes CASTRGQGNYGYTF. V is TRBV6-5 and J is TRBJ1-2; 9 bases are shared with TRBD1. CDR3 length: 14 amino acids. Germline lookup yields CDR1 MNHEY and CDR2 SVGAGI. The V segment lost 7 bases and the J segment 2 bases; nucleotides outside the gene matches: 5.

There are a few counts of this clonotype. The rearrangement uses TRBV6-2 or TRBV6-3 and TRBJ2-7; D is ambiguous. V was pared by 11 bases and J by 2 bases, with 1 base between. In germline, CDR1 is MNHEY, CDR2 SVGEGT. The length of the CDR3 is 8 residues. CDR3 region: CAPYEQYF. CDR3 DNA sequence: TGTGCCCCCTACGAGCAGTACTTC.

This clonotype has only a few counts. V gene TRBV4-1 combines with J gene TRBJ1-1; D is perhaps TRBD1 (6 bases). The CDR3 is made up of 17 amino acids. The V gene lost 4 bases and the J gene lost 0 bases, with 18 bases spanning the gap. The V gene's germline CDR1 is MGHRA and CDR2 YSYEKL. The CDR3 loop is CASSPLFGQPMNTEAFF. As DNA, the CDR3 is TGCGCCAGCAGCCCGTTATTTGGACAGCCCATGAACACTGAAGCTTTCTTT.

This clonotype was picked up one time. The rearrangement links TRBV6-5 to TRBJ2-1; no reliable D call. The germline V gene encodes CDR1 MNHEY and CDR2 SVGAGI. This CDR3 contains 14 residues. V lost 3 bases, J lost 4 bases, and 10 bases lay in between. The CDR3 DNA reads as TGTGCCAGCAGTTATCAAATAGAGTACAATGAGCAGTTCTTC. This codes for CASSYQIEYNEQFF.

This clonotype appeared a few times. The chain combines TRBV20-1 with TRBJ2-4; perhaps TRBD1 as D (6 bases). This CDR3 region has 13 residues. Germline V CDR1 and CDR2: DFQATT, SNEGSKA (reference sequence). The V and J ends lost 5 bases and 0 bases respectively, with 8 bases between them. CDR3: CSAVDRAKNIQYF. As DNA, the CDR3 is TGCAGTGCTGTGGACAGAGCCAAAAACATTCAGTACTTC.

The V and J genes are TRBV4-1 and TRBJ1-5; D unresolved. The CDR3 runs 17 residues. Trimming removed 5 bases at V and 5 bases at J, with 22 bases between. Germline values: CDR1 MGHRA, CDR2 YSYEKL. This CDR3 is CASSEAPSFRADQPQHF. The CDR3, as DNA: TGCGCCAGCAGCGAAGCCCCTTCTTTTAGGGCAGATCAGCCCCAGCATTTT.

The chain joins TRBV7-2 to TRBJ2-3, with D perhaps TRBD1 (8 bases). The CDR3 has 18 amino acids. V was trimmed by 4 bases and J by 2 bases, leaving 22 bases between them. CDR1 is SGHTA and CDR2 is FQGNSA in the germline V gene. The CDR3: CASSSPLGQGGNTDTQYF. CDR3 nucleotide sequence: TGTGCCAGCAGCTCCCCCCTCGGACAGGGAGGGAACACAGATACGCAGTATTTT.

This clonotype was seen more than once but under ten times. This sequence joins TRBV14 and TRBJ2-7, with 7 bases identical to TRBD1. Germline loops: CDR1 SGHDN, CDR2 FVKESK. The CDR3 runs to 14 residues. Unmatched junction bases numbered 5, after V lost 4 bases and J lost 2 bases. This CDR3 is CASSLWDSTYEQYF. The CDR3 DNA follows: TGTGCCAGCAGCCTCTGGGACAGCACCTACGAGCAGTACTTC.

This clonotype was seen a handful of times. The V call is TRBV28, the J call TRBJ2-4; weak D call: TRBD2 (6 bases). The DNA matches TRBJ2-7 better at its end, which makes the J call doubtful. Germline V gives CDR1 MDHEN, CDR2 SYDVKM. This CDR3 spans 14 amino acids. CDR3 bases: TGTGCCAGCAGTTTAACCGGGAGTGGAAACGAGCAGTACTTC. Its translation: CASSLTGSGNEQYF.